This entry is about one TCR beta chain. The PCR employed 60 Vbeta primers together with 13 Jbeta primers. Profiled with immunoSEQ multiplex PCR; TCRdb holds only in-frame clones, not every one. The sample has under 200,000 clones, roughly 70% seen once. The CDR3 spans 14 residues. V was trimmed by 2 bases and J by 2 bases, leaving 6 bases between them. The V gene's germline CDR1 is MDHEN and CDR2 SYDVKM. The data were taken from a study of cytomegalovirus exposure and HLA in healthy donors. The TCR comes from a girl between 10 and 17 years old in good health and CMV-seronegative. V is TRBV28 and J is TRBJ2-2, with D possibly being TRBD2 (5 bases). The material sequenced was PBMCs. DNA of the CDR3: TGTGCCAGCAGTTTACGGGGTAACACCGGGGAGCTGTTTTTT. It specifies CASSLRGNTGELFF.